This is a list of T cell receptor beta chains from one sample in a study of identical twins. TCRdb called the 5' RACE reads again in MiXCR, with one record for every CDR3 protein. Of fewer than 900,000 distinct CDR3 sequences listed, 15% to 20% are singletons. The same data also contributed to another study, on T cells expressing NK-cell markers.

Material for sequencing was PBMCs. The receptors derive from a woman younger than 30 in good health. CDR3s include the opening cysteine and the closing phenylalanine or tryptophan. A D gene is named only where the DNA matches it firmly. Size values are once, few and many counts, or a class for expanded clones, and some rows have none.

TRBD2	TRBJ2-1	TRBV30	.	TGTGCCTGGAGGGAAGCGGGACGGGGATTCTTC	CAWREAGRGFF
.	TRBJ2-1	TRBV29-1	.	TGCAGCGTGGCCCGCCTCGGGCATGAGCAGTTCTTC	CSVARLGHEQFF
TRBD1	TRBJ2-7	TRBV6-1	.	TGTGCCAGCAGAGCCGGGACAGGGGAGTCCGAGCAGTACTTC	CASRAGTGESEQYF
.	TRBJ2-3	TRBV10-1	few	TGCGCCAGCAGTGAGTCGAGTTTCACAGATACGCAGTATTTT	CASSESSFTDTQYF
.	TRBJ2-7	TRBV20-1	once	TGCAGTGCTACCGACAGTCAGGTAGAGCAGTACTTC	CSATDSQVEQYF
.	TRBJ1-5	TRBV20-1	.	TGCAGTGCTAGGGTTCAGGGAAGGTTTAGCAATCAGCCCCAGCATTTT	CSARVQGRFSNQPQHF
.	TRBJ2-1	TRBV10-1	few	TGCGCCAGCAGTGAGTCTTACGGGAATTACAATGAGCAGTTCTTC	CASSESYGNYNEQFF
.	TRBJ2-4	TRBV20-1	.	TGCAGTGCTAGAGTCCCCGGAAGGGAAGAGGGGAACATTCAGTACTTC	CSARVPGREEGNIQYF
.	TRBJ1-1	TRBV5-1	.	TGCGCCAGCAGCTTGGGGACGTCGTATGAAGCTTTCTTT	CASSLGTSYEAFF
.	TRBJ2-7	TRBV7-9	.	TGTGCCAGCAGCTTTCTGTCAGGGGATAACGAGCAGTACTTC	CASSFLSGDNEQYF
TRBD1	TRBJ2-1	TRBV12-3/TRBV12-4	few	TGTGCCAGCGGACAGGTCATTATGGGTGAGCAGTTCTTC	CASGQVIMGEQFF
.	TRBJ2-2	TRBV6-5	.	TGTGCCAGCAGTTACTCGAGGGATTCCGGGGAGCTGTTTTTT	CASSYSRDSGELFF
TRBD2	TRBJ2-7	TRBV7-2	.	TGTGCCAGCAGCTACCCTAGCGGGGGCTCCTACGAGCAGTACTTC	CASSYPSGGSYEQYF
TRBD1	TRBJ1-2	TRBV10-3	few	TGTGCCATCAGTGCCCCGGGACAGGGGAACTATGGCTACACCTTC	CAISAPGQGNYGYTF
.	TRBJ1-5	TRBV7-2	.	TGTGCCAGCAGCTTTACCGGGGTTGGTCAGCCCCAGCATTTT	CASSFTGVGQPQHF
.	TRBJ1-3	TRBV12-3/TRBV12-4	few	TGTGCCAGCAGACGACGGGGCACTGGAAACACCATATATTTT	CASRRRGTGNTIYF
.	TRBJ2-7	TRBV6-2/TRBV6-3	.	TGTGCCAGCAGTTTCCTACAGGCTTCCTACGAGCAGTACTTC	CASSFLQASYEQYF
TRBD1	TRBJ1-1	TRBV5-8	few	TGTGCCAGCACGCCAATCCGGGACAGGGGATTTGGGACTGAAGCTTTCTTT	CASTPIRDRGFGTEAFF
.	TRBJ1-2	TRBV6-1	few	TGTGCCAGCAAGACGAACAGGATAGGGGTTCGCGGCTACACCTTC	CASKTNRIGVRGYTF
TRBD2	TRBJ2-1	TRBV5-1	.	TGCGCCAGCAGGAGCGGGGGGGCTCAATACAATGAGCAGTTCTTC	CASRSGGAQYNEQFF
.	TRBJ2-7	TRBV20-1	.	TGCAGTGCACCGCTAGGTTTCGGCTACGAGCAGTACTTC	CSAPLGFGYEQYF
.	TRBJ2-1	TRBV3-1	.	TGTGCCAGCAGCCCCGTTATGGACAATGAGCAGTTCTTC	CASSPVMDNEQFF
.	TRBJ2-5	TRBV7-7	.	TGTGCCAGCAGCCTAGGAGGGACGCCTGGGGAGACCCAGTACTTC	CASSLGGTPGETQYF
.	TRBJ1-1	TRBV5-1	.	TGCGCCAGCAGCTTTGCGGGGGCTACGAACACTGAAGCTTTCTTT	CASSFAGATNTEAFF
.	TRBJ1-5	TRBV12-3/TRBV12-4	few	TGTGCCAGCACCAAAAATCAAGTAGGCAATCAGCCCCAGCATTTT	CASTKNQVGNQPQHF
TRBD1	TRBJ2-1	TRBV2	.	TGTGCCAGCAGTGTTACCCGGGACAGCTACAATGAGCAGTTCTTC	CASSVTRDSYNEQFF
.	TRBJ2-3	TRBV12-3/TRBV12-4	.	TGTGCCAGCAGACCATGGGACACTTTTCTCACAGATACGCAGTATTTT	CASRPWDTFLTDTQYF
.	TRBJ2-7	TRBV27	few	TGTGCCAGCAGTTCCAGGGGGGGTGGCTCCTACGAGCAGTACTTC	CASSSRGGGSYEQYF
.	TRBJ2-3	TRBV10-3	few	TGTGCCATCAGGACGGACACAGATACGCAGTATTTT	CAIRTDTDTQYF
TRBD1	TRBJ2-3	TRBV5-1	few	TGCGCCAGCAGCCTCGGACAGGGGGGCACAGATACGCAGTATTTT	CASSLGQGGTDTQYF
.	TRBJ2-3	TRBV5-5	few	TGTGCCAGCAGCTTGAACGGGGTTCCAGTAGATACGCAGTATTTT	CASSLNGVPVDTQYF
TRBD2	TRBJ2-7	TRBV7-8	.	TGTGCCAGCAGCACTACTAGCGGGTGGTCTTCGTACGAGCAGTACTTC	CASSTTSGWSSYEQYF
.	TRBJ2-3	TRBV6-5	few	TGTGCCAGCAGCTACAAGCGGAGGGGAACGCAGTATTTT	CASSYKRRGTQYF